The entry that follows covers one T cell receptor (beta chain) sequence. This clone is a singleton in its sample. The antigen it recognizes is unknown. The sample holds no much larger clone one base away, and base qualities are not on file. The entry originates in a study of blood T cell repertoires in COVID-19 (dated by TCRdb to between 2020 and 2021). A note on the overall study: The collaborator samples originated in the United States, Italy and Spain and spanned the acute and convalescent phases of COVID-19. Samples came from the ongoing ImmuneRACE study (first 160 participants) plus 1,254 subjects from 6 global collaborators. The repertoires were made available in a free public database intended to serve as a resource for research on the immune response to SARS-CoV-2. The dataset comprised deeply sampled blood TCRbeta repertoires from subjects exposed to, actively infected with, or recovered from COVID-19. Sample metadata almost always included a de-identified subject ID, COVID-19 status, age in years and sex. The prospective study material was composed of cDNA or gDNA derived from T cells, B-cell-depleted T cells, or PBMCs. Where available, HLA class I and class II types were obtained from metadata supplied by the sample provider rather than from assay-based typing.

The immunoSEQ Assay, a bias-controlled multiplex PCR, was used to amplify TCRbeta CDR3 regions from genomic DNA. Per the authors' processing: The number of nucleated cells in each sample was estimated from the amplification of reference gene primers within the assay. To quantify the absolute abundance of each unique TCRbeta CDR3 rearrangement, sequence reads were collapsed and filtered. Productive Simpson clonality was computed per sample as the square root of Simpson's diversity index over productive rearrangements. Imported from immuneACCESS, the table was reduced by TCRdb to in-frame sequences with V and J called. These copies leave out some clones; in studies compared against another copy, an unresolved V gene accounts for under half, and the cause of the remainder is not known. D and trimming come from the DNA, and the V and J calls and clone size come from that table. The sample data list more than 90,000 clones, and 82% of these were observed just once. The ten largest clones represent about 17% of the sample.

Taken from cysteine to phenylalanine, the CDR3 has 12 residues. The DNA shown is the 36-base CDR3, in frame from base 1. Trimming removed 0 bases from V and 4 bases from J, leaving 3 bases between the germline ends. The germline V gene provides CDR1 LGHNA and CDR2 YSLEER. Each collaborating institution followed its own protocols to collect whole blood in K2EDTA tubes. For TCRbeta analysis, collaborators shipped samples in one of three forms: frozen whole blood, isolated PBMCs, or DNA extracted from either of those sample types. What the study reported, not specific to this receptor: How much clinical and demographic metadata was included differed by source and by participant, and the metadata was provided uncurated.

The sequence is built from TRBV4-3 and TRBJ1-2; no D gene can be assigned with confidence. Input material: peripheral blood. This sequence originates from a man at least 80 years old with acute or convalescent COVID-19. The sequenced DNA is TGCGCCAGCAGCCAAGACCGCTATGGCTACACCTTC. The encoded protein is CASSQDRYGYTF.